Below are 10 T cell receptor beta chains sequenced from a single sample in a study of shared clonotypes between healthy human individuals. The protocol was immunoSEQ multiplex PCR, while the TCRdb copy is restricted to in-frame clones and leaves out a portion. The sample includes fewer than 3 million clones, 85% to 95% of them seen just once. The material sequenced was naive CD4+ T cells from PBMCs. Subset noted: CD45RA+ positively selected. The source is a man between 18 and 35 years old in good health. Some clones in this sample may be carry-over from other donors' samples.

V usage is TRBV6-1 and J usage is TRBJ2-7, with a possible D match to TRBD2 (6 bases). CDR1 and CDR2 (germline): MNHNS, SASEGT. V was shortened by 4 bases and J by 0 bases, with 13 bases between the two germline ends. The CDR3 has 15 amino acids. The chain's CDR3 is CASSVPGLNSYEQYF. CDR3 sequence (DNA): TGTGCCAGCAGTGTCCCGGGACTCAACTCCTACGAGCAGTACTTC.

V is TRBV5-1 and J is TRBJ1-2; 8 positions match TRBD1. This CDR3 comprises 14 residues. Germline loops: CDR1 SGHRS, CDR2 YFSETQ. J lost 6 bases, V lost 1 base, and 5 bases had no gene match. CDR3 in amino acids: CASSLQGATDGYTF. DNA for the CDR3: TGCGCCAGCAGCTTGCAGGGGGCAACAGATGGCTACACCTTC. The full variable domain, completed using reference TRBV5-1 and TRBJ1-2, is KAGVTQTPRYLIKTRGQQVTLSCSPISGHRSVSWYQQTPGQGLQFLFEYFSETQRNKGNFPGRFSGRQFSNSRSEMNVSTLELGDSALYLCASSLQGATDGYTFGSGTRLTVV.

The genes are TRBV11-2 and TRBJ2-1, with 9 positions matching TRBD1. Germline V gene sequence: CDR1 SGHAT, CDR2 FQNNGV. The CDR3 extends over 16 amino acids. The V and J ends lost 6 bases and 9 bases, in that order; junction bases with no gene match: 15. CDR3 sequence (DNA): TGTGCCAGCAGGCACAACAGGGGGCGCGGGGTGGGTGAGCAGTTCTTC. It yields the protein CASRHNRGRGVGEQFF.

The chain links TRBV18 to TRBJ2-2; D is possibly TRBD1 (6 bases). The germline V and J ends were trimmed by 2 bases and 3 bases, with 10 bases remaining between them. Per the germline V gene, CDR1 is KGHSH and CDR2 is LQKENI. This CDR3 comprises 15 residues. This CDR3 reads CASSPGGQYTGELFF. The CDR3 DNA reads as TGTGCCAGCTCACCAGGCGGACAGTACACCGGGGAGCTGTTTTTT. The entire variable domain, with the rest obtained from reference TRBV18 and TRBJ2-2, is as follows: NAGVMQNPRHLVRRRGQEARLRCSPMKGHSHVYWYRQLPEEGLKFMVYLQKENIIDESGMPKERFSAEFPKEGPSILRIQQVVRGDSAAYFCASSPGGQYTGELFFGEGSRLTVL.

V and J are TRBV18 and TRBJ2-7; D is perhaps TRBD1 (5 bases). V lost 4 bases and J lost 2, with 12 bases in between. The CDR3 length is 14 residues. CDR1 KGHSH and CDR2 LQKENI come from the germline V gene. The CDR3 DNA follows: TGTGCCAGCTCACTACAGACAGCAACCTACGAGCAGTACTTC. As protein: CASSLQTATYEQYF.

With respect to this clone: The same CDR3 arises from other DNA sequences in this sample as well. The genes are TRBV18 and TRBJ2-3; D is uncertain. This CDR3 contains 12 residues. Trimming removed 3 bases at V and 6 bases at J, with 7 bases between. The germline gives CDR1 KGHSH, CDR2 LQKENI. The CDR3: CASSPSLDTQYF. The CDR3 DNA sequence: TGTGCCAGCTCACCCTCTTTGGATACGCAGTATTTT.

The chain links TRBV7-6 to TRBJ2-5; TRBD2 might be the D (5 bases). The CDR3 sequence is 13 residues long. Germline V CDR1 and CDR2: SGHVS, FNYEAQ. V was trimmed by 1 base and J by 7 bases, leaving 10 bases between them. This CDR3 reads CASSLGFSGTQYF. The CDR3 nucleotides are TGTGCCAGCAGCTTAGGATTCAGCGGGACCCAGTACTTC.

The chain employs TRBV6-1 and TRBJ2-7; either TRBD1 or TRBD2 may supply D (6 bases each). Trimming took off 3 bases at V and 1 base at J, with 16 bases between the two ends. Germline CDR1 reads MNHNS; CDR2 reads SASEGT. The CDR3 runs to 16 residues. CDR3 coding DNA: TGTGCCAGCAGTGAGGGGGGCTATTTGCCTTCCTACGAGCAGTACTTC. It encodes CASSEGGYLPSYEQYF.

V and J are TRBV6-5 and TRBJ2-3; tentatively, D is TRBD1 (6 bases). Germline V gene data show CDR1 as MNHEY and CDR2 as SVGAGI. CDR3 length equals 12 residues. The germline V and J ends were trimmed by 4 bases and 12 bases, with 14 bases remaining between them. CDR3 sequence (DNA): TGTGCCAGCAGTTCCCAAGGGACAACCCAGTATTTT. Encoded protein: CASSSQGTTQYF.

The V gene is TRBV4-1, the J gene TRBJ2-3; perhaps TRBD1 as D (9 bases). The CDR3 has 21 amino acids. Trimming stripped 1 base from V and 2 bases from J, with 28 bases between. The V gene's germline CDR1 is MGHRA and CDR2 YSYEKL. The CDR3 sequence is CASSQAPGQGPTAGVTDTQYF. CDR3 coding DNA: TGCGCCAGCAGCCAAGCCCCGGGACAGGGTCCCACAGCGGGAGTCACAGATACGCAGTATTTT.